These 22 T cell receptor beta chains came from one sample sequenced in a study of T-cell reconstitution after alpha-beta-depleted transplantation in children. Preparation of the TCRbeta library used unique molecular identifiers. A single record per CDR3 protein comes from TCRdb applying MiXCR to the PCR reads. The repertoire includes hundreds of thousands of distinct CDR3 sequences, roughly 17% of them detected once, and over 0.95% sits in the top ten. The specimen was PBMCs from the stem cell graft donor, collected from the stem cell graft. The receptors come from a human donor who donated a stem cell graft to a child with acute myeloid leukemia.

This clonotype was seen a handful of times. J is TRBJ2-5 and V is TRBV7-2; 8 nucleotides line up with TRBD1. Germline V gives CDR1 SGHTA, CDR2 FQGNSA. J gave up 5 bases and V 3 bases, and 2 bases lay outside the gene matches. The CDR3 runs 13 residues. CDR3 DNA sequence: TGTGCCAGCAGCTTTTGGACAGGGGAGACCCAGTACTTC. Its protein is CASSFWTGETQYF.

This clonotype showed up many times. V is TRBV12-3 or TRBV12-4 and J is TRBJ1-1; the D is unclear. The CDR3 sequence is 14 residues long. With 5 bases removed from V and 0 bases from J, the gap between germline ends came to 10 bases. The CDR3 here is CASSGREMNTEAFF. As DNA, the CDR3 is TGTGCCAGCAGTGGTAGGGAGATGAACACTGAAGCTTTCTTT.

This clonotype came up a few times. The chain recombines TRBV20-1 with TRBJ2-4; D gene ambiguous. The germline V gene encodes CDR1 DFQATT and CDR2 SNEGSKA (reference sequence). Trimming removed 1 base at V and 1 base at J, with 14 bases between. The CDR3 spans 16 residues. DNA of the CDR3: TGCAGTGCTAGAGCAGACCTGAAGAAGGCCAAAAACATTCAGTACTTC. Translating it yields CSARADLKKAKNIQYF.

This chain links TRBV7-2 with TRBJ2-5; TRBD2 matches 15 bases. CDR3 length equals 17 residues. Trimming removed 5 bases from V and 5 bases from J; junction bases left unmatched: 9. Germline V gene lookup returns CDR1 SGHTA and CDR2 FQGNSA. CDR3 sequence reads: CASSPSGTSGGFETQYF. CDR3 DNA sequence: TGTGCCAGCAGCCCATCCGGGACTAGCGGGGGGTTTGAGACCCAGTACTTC.

The chain is built from TRBV4-1 and TRBJ2-3; D unclear. Germline V gene data show CDR1 as MGHRA and CDR2 as YSYEKL. The V end was cut by 4 bases, the J end by 0 bases, with 11 bases between. This CDR3 is built from 15 residues. CDR3 sequence: CASSPTLASTDTQYF. DNA for the CDR3: TGCGCCAGCAGCCCTACTCTGGCTAGCACAGATACGCAGTATTTT.

This clonotype was seen ten or more times. The rearrangement joins TRBV20-1 to TRBJ2-1; 12 bases fit TRBD2. With V trimmed by 6 bases and J by 9 bases, 12 bases remained unmatched. The CDR3 extends over 15 amino acids. Germline V gene lookup returns CDR1 DFQATT and CDR2 SNEGSKA (reference sequence). The CDR3 nucleotides are TGCAGTGCGACAATCCAGGAGGGACTAGCGGGTGAGCAGTTCTTC. As protein: CSATIQEGLAGEQFF.

Ten or more counts support this clonotype. The chain combines TRBV20-1 with TRBJ2-7; 9 positions agree with TRBD1. V lost 6 bases, J lost 4 bases, and 7 bases stayed unmatched. Germline lookup yields CDR1 DFQATT and CDR2 SNEGSKA (reference sequence). The length of the CDR3 is 13 residues. CDR3 sequence (DNA): TGCAGTGCGACAGGGGGGAGTGTGTACGAGCAGTACTTC. The encoded protein is CSATGGSVYEQYF.

Note on this clonotype: Mismatch with germline at one junction end may stem from a read error. The V and J genes are TRBV5-1 and TRBJ2-1, with a tentative D call TRBD1 (6 bases). Germline loops: CDR1 SGHRS, CDR2 YFSETQ. This CDR3 spans 18 amino acids. DNA for the CDR3: TGCGCCAGCAGCTCGAGAGGGGACATCCTGAGCTCCTACAATGACCAGTTCTTC. This translates into CASSSRGDILSSYNDQFF.

This clonotype turned up a few times. The chain has TRBV7-9 and TRBJ2-7, with TRBD1 matching 7 bases. From germline, CDR1 is SEHNR and CDR2 FQNEAQ (reference sequence). The CDR3 extends over 13 amino acids. V lost 5 bases to trimming and J lost 3 bases; unmatched junction nucleotides: 4. In nucleotides, the CDR3 is TGTGCCAGCAGCCTCTGGGACAGCTACGAGCAGTACGTC. This codes for CASSLWDSYEQYV.

This clonotype was picked up many times. The chain is built from TRBV20-1 and TRBJ2-7, with 7 bases that match TRBD1. Germline V gene lookup returns CDR1 DFQATT and CDR2 SNEGSKA (reference sequence). This CDR3 is built from 13 residues. The V gene end was trimmed by 2 bases and the J gene end by 3 bases; junction bases not matched to a gene: 4. The CDR3 DNA is TGCAGTGCTAGACGCCGGGACAGCTACGAGCAGTACTTC. Protein: CSARRRDSYEQYF.

The V gene is TRBV18, the J gene TRBJ2-3; a possible D gene is TRBD1 (5 bases). Germline V lookup: CDR1 KGHSH, CDR2 LQKENI. V was clipped by 1 base and J by 0 bases, with 11 bases between them. The CDR3 spans 16 residues. CDR3 bases: TGTGCCAGCTCACCACGTCAGGCAGGGAGCACAGATACGCAGTATTTT. Translating it yields CASSPRQAGSTDTQYF.

This sequence joins TRBV6-2 or TRBV6-3 and TRBJ2-7; TRBD1 might be the D (6 bases). The CDR3 runs 16 residues. The ends were cut back, 6 bases at V and 3 bases at J, with 21 bases in the middle. Germline CDR1 is MNHEY and CDR2 is SVGEGT. CDR3 in amino acids: CASSPYPGQGFYEQYF. The CDR3, as DNA: TGTGCCAGCAGCCCTTACCCGGGACAAGGGTTCTACGAGCAGTACTTC.

With regard to this clonotype: This may be a read error: a much more frequent sequence differs by one nucleotide. Because it lacks the conserved phenylalanine or tryptophan at the end, this CDR3 is likely a read error. CDR3 coding DNA: TGTGCCAGCTCCCTCCGGGGGGGCCAGGGAGAGACCCAGTACTCC. Encoded protein: CASSLRGGQGETQYS. The J gene is TRBJ2-5, the V gene TRBV7-2, with 8 bases fitting TRBD2. V was clipped by 8 bases and J by 4 bases; unmatched bases: 12. Germline CDR1 is SGHTA and CDR2 is FQGNSA. This CDR3 spans 15 amino acids.

This clonotype occurred a few times. V and J are TRBV7-9 and TRBJ2-7, with D perhaps matching TRBD2 (6 bases). This CDR3 has 14 amino acids. V shed 5 bases and J shed 0 bases, with 11 bases lying between them. Germline-derived CDR1 and CDR2 are SEHNR and FQNEAQ (reference sequence). The CDR3 nucleotides are TGTGCCAGCAGCCGATCCGGGGGCTCCTACGAGCAGTACGTC. As protein: CASSRSGGSYEQYV.

This clonotype appeared many times. The chain uses TRBV10-3 and TRBJ1-5; D ambiguous. V was trimmed by 3 bases and J by 2 bases, leaving 11 bases between them. From germline, CDR1 is ENHRY and CDR2 SYGVKD. The CDR3 is 15 residues long. The CDR3 region is CAISDGRTGNQPQHF. The CDR3 DNA reads as TGTGCCATCAGTGATGGAAGGACTGGCAATCAGCCCCAGCATTTT.

This clonotype was counted a few times. CDR3 DNA: TGTGCCAGCAGACCCACAGGGGGCAACTACGAGCAGTACTTC. Translating it yields CASRPTGGNYEQYF. The chain has TRBV12-3 or TRBV12-4 and TRBJ2-7, with 9 bases identical to TRBD1. This CDR3 comprises 14 residues. After removal of 6 bases from V and 3 bases from J, the junction contained 6 bases not matched to a gene.

There are many counts of this clonotype. This sequence joins TRBV5-5 and TRBJ2-7, with 10 bases fitting TRBD2. The CDR3 runs 15 residues. Trimming at V came to 0 bases and at J to 1 base, leaving 1 base not matched to a gene. Germline V gene data show CDR1 as SGHKS and CDR2 as YYEKEE (reference sequence). The CDR3 sequence: CASSLASGGSYEQYV. CDR3 nucleotide sequence: TGTGCCAGCAGCTTGGCTAGCGGGGGTTCCTACGAGCAGTACGTC.

V is TRBV6-5 and J is TRBJ2-7; D is uncertain. The CDR3 length is 14 residues. Germline CDR1 reads MNHEY; CDR2 reads SVGAGI. Between the trimmed V and J ends, which lost 4 bases and 3 bases, there was a span of 13 bases. For the CDR3, the DNA is TGTGCCAGCAGTTTGGACGGATCACACTACGAGCAGTACTTC. Protein product: CASSLDGSHYEQYF.

This clonotype was counted many times. This chain links TRBV29-1 with TRBJ2-5; no firm D call. V shed 4 bases and J shed 0 bases, with 9 bases lying between them. The CDR3 length is 13 residues. Looked up from germline, CDR1 is SQVTM and CDR2 is ANQGSEA. CDR3 loop: CSVVLANQETQYF. The CDR3 DNA follows: TGCAGCGTTGTTCTGGCCAACCAAGAGACCCAGTACTTC. The whole variable domain, filled in from reference TRBV29-1 and TRBJ2-5, reads SAVISQKPSRDICQRGTSLTIQCQVDSQVTMMFWYRQQPGQSLTLIATANQGSEATYESGFVIDKFPISRPNLTFSTLTVSNMSPEDSSIYLCSVVLANQETQYFGPGTRLLVL.

This clonotype was seen only a few times. J is TRBJ2-2 and V is TRBV12-3 or TRBV12-4; TRBD1 aligns across 7 bases. V dropped 6 bases and J dropped 5; count of bases not matched to a gene: 12. The CDR3 is 16 residues long. The CDR3 protein is CASSPQGVGSTGELFF. The CDR3 DNA reads as TGTGCCAGCAGCCCTCAGGGGGTGGGCTCGACCGGGGAGCTGTTTTTT.

This chain joins TRBV6-1 and TRBJ1-1, with D hard to call. Trimming cost V 6 bases and J 6 bases, with 14 bases left between them. Germline loops: CDR1 MNHNS, CDR2 SASEGT. CDR3 length: 13 residues. Written as DNA, the CDR3 is TGTGCCAGCAGGCTGGAGAGTATCGCTGAAGCTTTCTTT. Encoded protein: CASRLESIAEAFF.

This clonotype was counted ten times or more. The V call is TRBV29-1, the J call TRBJ2-4; the D gene is possibly TRBD1 (5 bases). This CDR3 has 17 amino acids. Trimming stripped 6 bases from V and 3 bases from J, with 24 bases between. The germline gives CDR1 SQVTM, CDR2 ANQGSEA. The CDR3 loop reads CSVLTPAHGAVKNIQYF. DNA of the CDR3: TGCAGCGTCCTCACCCCCGCCCATGGGGCAGTCAAAAACATTCAGTACTTC.